This TCR beta chain was identified in a study of cytomegalovirus exposure and HLA in healthy donors. Study-wide background: Approximately 85 million unique TCRs from HLA-typed donors were held in an early release of data. Study-level points and caveats: Most TCR beta V segments were productive about 90% or about 30% of the time in an earlier analysis. The authors judged a highly shared variant cluster likely a sequencing artifact.

The PCR contained 60 Vbeta and 13 Jbeta primers. Sequencing was performed with immunoSEQ multiplex PCR; in TCRdb, only in-frame clones are kept and a portion is missing. The sample has some 140,000 clones, approximately 77% seen once. As concerns this clone: Its antigen is not identified.

Germline CDR1 MGHDK, CDR2 SYGVNS. Trimming took off 6 bases at V and 0 bases at J, with 12 bases between the two ends. CDR3 length: 15 amino acids. The chain joins TRBV25-1 to TRBJ2-1, with D perhaps matching TRBD1 (6 bases). Sequencing was done on a sample of PBMCs. This clonotype originated in a woman in her 40s in good health and CMV-seronegative. The CDR3 DNA sequence: TGTGCCAGCAGCGTAGGGGGTACCTCCTACAATGAGCAGTTCTTC. Protein sequence: CASSVGGTSYNEQFF.